The entry that follows covers one T cell receptor beta chain sequence. Profiled with immunoSEQ multiplex PCR; TCRdb holds only in-frame clones, not every one. The sample includes 50,000 to 70,000 clones, 91% of them seen just once. The data were taken from a study of T cell changes during pregnancy in multiple sclerosis. CDR3 length: 15 amino acids. J was trimmed by 3 bases and V by 1 base; bases with no gene match: 5. The V gene's germline CDR1 is SGHTA and CDR2 FQGNSA. This sample comprised peripheral blood, obtained after pregnancy. The chain carries TRBV7-2 and TRBJ1-1; 7 nucleotides agree with TRBD1. The sequence was obtained from a female donor in good health, enrolled as a control in a pregnancy study. Written as DNA, the CDR3 is TGTGCCAGCAGCTTAGAACAGGGGTGGTACACTGAAGCTTTCTTT. It translates to CASSLEQGWYTEAFF.